This T cell receptor (beta chain) was sequenced in a study of blood T cell repertoires in COVID-19. About the research overall: Spain, Italy and the United States supplied samples that represented acute and convalescent COVID-19. Sources were T cells, B-cell-depleted T cells, or PBMCs; the material itself was cDNA or gDNA.

How the authors handled the data: Using reference gene primer amplification, nucleated cell counts were estimated. Clones were sequenced by immunoSEQ multiplex PCR, and TCRdb holds only the in-frame ones, with some missing. Clone size and V and J calls were adopted from that table, with D and trimming inferred from the DNA. Seen here are 150,000 to 200,000 clones, approximately 86% observed once, and the top ten hold roughly 8.2%. What was sequenced was peripheral blood. This receptor was identified in a man in his 60s with acute or convalescent COVID-19.

The CDR3 reads CASRWGQKHSYEQYF. CDR3 sequence (DNA): TGTGCCAGCAGATGGGGACAGAAACACTCCTACGAGCAGTACTTC. The J gene is TRBJ2-7, the V gene TRBV6-5; 7 nucleotides agree with TRBD1. CDR3 length: 15 residues. CDR1 is MNHEY and CDR2 is SVGAGI in the germline V gene. V shed 6 bases and J 0 bases; nucleotides not matched to a gene: 8.